A single sample gave rise to the 19 T cell receptor beta chains below, sequenced in a study of shared clonotypes between healthy human individuals. CD45RO-negative cells were positively selected for CCR7, leaving out terminally differentiated effector memory CD45RA+ cells. Profiling relied on immunoSEQ multiplex PCR, and the TCRdb table lists in-frame clones only, not all of them. The table records around 2.1 million clones, roughly 91% of them present only once. Sequencing was performed on naive CD8+ T cells from PBMCs. Receptors originate from a man between 18 and 29 years old in good health. Some clones in this sample may be carry-over from other donors' samples.

This chain joins TRBV28 and TRBJ1-1, with D unresolved. Germline V lookup: CDR1 MDHEN, CDR2 SYDVKM. The germline V and J ends were trimmed by 1 base and 0 bases, with 9 bases remaining between them. The CDR3 has 15 amino acids. CDR3 sequence reads: CASSLYQVMNTEAFF. Here the CDR3 DNA reads TGTGCCAGCAGTTTATATCAGGTAATGAACACTGAAGCTTTCTTT.

In this sample, this clone turned up a few times. The CDR3 loop is CASNDDRSGEQYF. CDR3 sequence (DNA): TGTGCCAGCAACGACGACAGGTCGGGGGAGCAGTACTTC. This chain connects TRBV14 to TRBJ2-7, with TRBD1 as a possible D gene (6 bases). The CDR3 spans 13 residues. V lost 7 bases and J 7 bases, leaving 17 bases between the germline ends. Germline-derived CDR1 and CDR2 are SGHDN and FVKESK.

The chain has TRBV7-9 and TRBJ2-5; 14 positions match TRBD2. Germline V gives CDR1 SEHNR, CDR2 FQNEAQ (reference sequence). V was clipped by 4 bases and J by 2 bases; unmatched bases: 6. CDR3 length equals 17 residues. The CDR3 is CASSSGLAGAWQETQYF. The CDR3 DNA reads TGTGCCAGCAGCTCGGGACTAGCGGGAGCGTGGCAAGAGACCCAGTACTTC. The full variable domain, in which reference TRBV7-9 and TRBJ2-5 provide the parts outside the CDR3, is DTGVSQNPRHKITKRGQNVTFRCDPISEHNRLYWYRQTLGQGPEFLTYFQNEAQLEKSRLLSDRFSAERPKGSFSTLEIQRTEQGDSAMYLCASSSGLAGAWQETQYFGPGTRLLVL.

As regards this clone: At the DNA level, this CDR3 is encoded by other sequences in the same sample as well. The chain carries TRBV6-5 and TRBJ2-7; D remains ambiguous. V lost 0 bases, J lost 0 bases, and 6 bases lay in between. The germline gives CDR1 MNHEY, CDR2 SVGAGI. CDR3 length: 14 residues. The CDR3 coding sequence is TGTGCCAGCAGTTACTCAGGCAGCTCCTACGAGCAGTACTTC. It translates to CASSYSGSSYEQYF.

This clone was picked up one time. The junction shows a germline mismatch at one end, possibly a read error. This sequence joins TRBV14 and TRBJ2-2, with 8 bases that match TRBD2. The CDR3 contains 17 residues. The germline CDR1 and CDR2 sequences are SGHDN and FVKESK. CDR3 sequence: CASSQVVLAENTGELFF. Written as DNA, the CDR3 is TGTGCCAGCAGCCAAGTAGTACTAGCGGAGAACACCGGAGAGCTGTTTTTT. Full variable domain (remainder filled in from reference TRBV14 and TRBJ2-2): EAGVTQFPSHSVIEKGQTVTLRCDPISGHDNLYWYRRVMGKEIKFLLHFVKESKQDESGMPNNRFLAERTGGTYSTLKVQPAELEDSGVYFCASSQVVLAENTGELFFGEGSRLTVL.

This chain links TRBV27 with TRBJ1-1; D possibly corresponds to TRBD1 (5 bases). The V and J ends lost 3 bases and 1 base respectively, with 9 bases between them. CDR3 length: 14 residues. The germline V gene has CDR1 MNHEY and CDR2 SMNVEV (reference sequence). The CDR3 loop reads CASSFDSTNTEAFF. Written as DNA, the CDR3 is TGTGCCAGCAGTTTTGACAGTACGAACACTGAAGCTTTCTTT.

This chain links TRBV28 with TRBJ2-7; maybe TRBD1 (5 bases). Germline loops: CDR1 MDHEN, CDR2 SYDVKM. This CDR3 spans 16 amino acids. V shed 10 bases and J shed 0 bases, with 22 bases lying between them. The CDR3 DNA is TGTGCCACCGCCAGGGCTGGGGAATCCCCCTCCTACGAGCAGTACTTC. It yields the protein CATARAGESPSYEQYF.

The CDR3 region has the DNA TGTGCCAGTAGTAGTAACAGGGGAAAGCGAAACTATGGCTACACCTTC. Its protein product is CASSSNRGKRNYGYTF. The chain carries TRBV19 and TRBJ1-2, with 7 bases identical to TRBD1. This CDR3 contains 16 residues. Germline values: CDR1 LNHDA, CDR2 SQIVND (reference sequence). J was trimmed by 2 bases and V by 4 bases; bases with no gene match: 10.

This clone came up once. The rearrangement links TRBV27 to TRBJ2-1, with 12 bases that match TRBD2. Germline V CDR1 and CDR2: MNHEY, SMNVEV (reference sequence). This CDR3 is 17 amino acids long. V was clipped by 0 bases and J by 9 bases; unmatched bases: 9. DNA for the CDR3: TGTGCCAGCAGTTTATCCCACAGACTAGCGGGAGCGGGTGAGCAGTTCTTC. Its protein is CASSLSHRLAGAGEQFF.

The chain joins TRBV10-3 to TRBJ2-3; 8 bases are shared with TRBD1. In germline, CDR1 is ENHRY, CDR2 SYGVKD. This CDR3 has 15 amino acids. After removal of 6 bases from V and 5 bases from J, the junction contained 10 bases not matched to a gene. CDR3 residues: CAISPGQGVIDTQYF. The CDR3 nucleotides are TGTGCCATCAGCCCCGGACAGGGAGTAATAGATACGCAGTATTTT.

The chain is built from TRBV27 and TRBJ1-2, with D unclear. CDR3 size: 14 residues. Trimming left V 6 bases short and J 0 bases short, with 11 bases between. Germline V CDR1 and CDR2: MNHEY, SMNVEV (reference sequence). The CDR3 DNA reads TGTGCCAGCAGATCAATTGATCCTAACTATGGCTACACCTTC. Translation gives CASRSIDPNYGYTF.

The J gene is TRBJ2-7, the V gene TRBV11-3; D gene uncertain. Germline CDR1 reads SGHNT; CDR2 reads YENEEA. V lost 1 base to trimming and J lost 6 bases, with 7 bases between them. This CDR3 comprises 12 residues. The CDR3 loop reads CASSLAPGEQYF. The CDR3 DNA follows: TGTGCCAGCAGCTTAGCCCCCGGCGAGCAGTACTTC. Variable domain in full (rest from reference TRBV11-3 and TRBJ2-7): EAGVVQSPRYKIIEKKQPVAFWCNPISGHNTLYWYLQNLGQGPELLIRYENEEAVDDSQLPKDRFSAERLKGVDSTLKIQPAELGDSAVYLCASSLAPGEQYFGPGTRLTVT.

This chain connects TRBV9 to TRBJ2-1, with 7 bases aligning to TRBD2. Germline V lookup: CDR1 SGDLS, CDR2 YYNGEE. Losses at the gene ends were 4 bases for V and 10 bases for J; bases not matched to a gene: 14. The CDR3 is made up of 15 amino acids. For the CDR3, the DNA is TGTGCCAGCAGCCCCCGGAGCCGGGAGGATGAGGAGCAGTTCTTC. Protein: CASSPRSREDEEQFF.

The chain employs TRBV29-1 and TRBJ2-2; 9 nucleotides agree with TRBD2. Germline assignment: CDR1 SQVTM and CDR2 ANQGSEA. V lost 5 bases to trimming and J lost 4 bases; unmatched junction nucleotides: 14. The CDR3 contains 17 residues. The CDR3 sequence: CSVRGNGPGLATGELFF. The DNA for the CDR3 is TGCAGCGTTCGCGGAAACGGGCCGGGACTAGCCACCGGGGAGCTGTTTTTT.

V usage is TRBV9 and J usage is TRBJ1-2, with a possible D match to TRBD1 (5 bases). V was pared by 0 bases and J by 0 bases, with 18 bases between. The germline V gene encodes CDR1 SGDLS and CDR2 YYNGEE. CDR3 length equals 18 residues. The CDR3 DNA follows: TGTGCCAGCAGCGTAGTTAGTCGTGTTGGGGGAACTAACTATGGCTACACCTTC. Translation: CASSVVSRVGGTNYGYTF. The whole variable domain, filled in from reference TRBV9 and TRBJ1-2, reads DSGVTQTPKHLITATGQRVTLRCSPRSGDLSVYWYQQSLDQGLQFLIQYYNGEERAKGNILERFSAQQFPDLHSELNLSSLELGDSALYFCASSVVSRVGGTNYGYTFGSGTRLTVV.

DNA for the CDR3: TGTGCCAGCAGTCCGAGAGGGCTGCCCAATGGGTACTATGGCTACACCTTC. Protein sequence: CASSPRGLPNGYYGYTF. The chain is built from TRBV28 and TRBJ1-2; no clear D. V lost 5 bases, J lost 3 bases, and 22 bases lay in between. This CDR3 is built from 17 residues. Looked up from germline, CDR1 is MDHEN and CDR2 is SYDVKM.

J is TRBJ2-5 and V is TRBV4-3; 7 bases line up with TRBD2. V shed 4 bases, J shed 0 bases, and the junction held 5 bases outside the gene matches. Germline loops: CDR1 LGHNA, CDR2 YSLEER. The CDR3 is 15 residues long. The CDR3 reads CASSRILAHQETQYF. CDR3 in DNA: TGCGCCAGCAGCCGAATACTAGCGCACCAAGAGACCCAGTACTTC.

J is TRBJ2-3 and V is TRBV18; 8 nucleotides agree with TRBD1. V was clipped by 3 bases and J by 5 bases; unmatched bases: 10. Germline V gene sequence: CDR1 KGHSH, CDR2 LQKENI. CDR3 length equals 16 residues. Written as DNA, the CDR3 is TGTGCCAGCTCACCTCTGGACAGGGATTTTGGAGATACGCAGTATTTT. Its protein is CASSPLDRDFGDTQYF.

The chain employs TRBV15 and TRBJ1-2; TRBD1 agrees at 8 bases. From germline, CDR1 is LNHNV and CDR2 YYDKDF (reference sequence). The CDR3 has 14 amino acids. The trim removed 4 bases at V and 4 bases at J, leaving 5 bases unmatched. CDR3 protein: CATSNGRGPYGYTF. The CDR3 nucleotides are TGTGCCACCAGCAACGGCAGGGGGCCCTATGGCTACACCTTC.